Presented here are 26 T cell receptor beta chains from one specimen sequenced in a study of T cells in Graves' hyperthyroidism and ophthalmopathy. Amplified regions were TCR beta CDR3 sequences from RNA transcripts. Initially, a first-round RT-PCR of the TCR CDR3 employed the HTBI primer set. One entry per CDR3 protein results from TCRdb running MiXCR on the multiplex PCR reads. The sample records about 580,000 distinct CDR3 sequences, roughly 50% being singletons. What was sequenced was peripheral blood or thyroid tissue (not recorded which). The receptors originated from a woman between 18 and 29 years old with Graves' hyperthyroidism.

This clonotype was detected many times. The chain joins TRBV10-3 to TRBJ1-1; the match to TRBD1 covers 7 bases. The CDR3 consists of 14 residues. Trimming at V came to 4 bases and at J to 5 bases, leaving 7 bases not matched to a gene. CDR1 is ENHRY and CDR2 is SYGVKD in the germline V gene. The chain's CDR3 is CAISATGLGTEAFF. CDR3 sequence (DNA): TGTGCCATCAGTGCGACAGGGTTAGGTACTGAAGCTTTCTTT.

The chain combines TRBV10-3 with TRBJ2-2; D may be TRBD1 (5 bases). Germline V CDR1 and CDR2: ENHRY, SYGVKD. V lost 7 bases to trimming and J lost 0 bases, with 15 bases between them. This CDR3 has 16 residues. In DNA, the CDR3 is TGTGCCATCAACTCTGGGGCCAACGCGAACACCGGGGAGCTGTTTTTT. Protein sequence: CAINSGANANTGELFF.

The chain combines TRBV7-9 with TRBJ1-5; no definite D call. V lost 3 bases and J lost 2, with 11 bases in between. Germline assignment: CDR1 SEHNR and CDR2 FQNEAQ (reference sequence). The CDR3 is 15 amino acids. The CDR3 loop is CASSLGMGGNQPQHF. The CDR3 DNA is TGTGCCAGCAGCTTGGGAATGGGAGGCAATCAGCCCCAGCATTTT.

This clonotype occurred many times. This chain uses TRBV12-3 or TRBV12-4 with TRBJ2-5; D gene unclear. The V end lost 1 base, the J end lost 2 bases, and 8 bases lay between the germline ends. CDR3 length equals 14 residues. The CDR3 region is CASSLVNRQETQYF. CDR3 DNA: TGTGCCAGCAGTTTAGTGAACAGACAAGAGACCCAGTACTTC.

This clonotype was found many times. The gene calls are TRBV9 and TRBJ2-7, with 10 nucleotides matching TRBD2. This CDR3 region has 15 residues. V trimming: 3 bases; J trimming: 3 bases; junction bases outside the gene matches: 6. CDR1 SGDLS and CDR2 YYNGEE come from the germline V gene. The CDR3 loop reads CASSGTSGPFYEQYF. The CDR3 coding sequence is TGTGCCAGCAGCGGGACTAGCGGACCTTTCTACGAGCAGTACTTC.

This clonotype was picked up many times. The V and J genes are TRBV2 and TRBJ2-6, with a weak D call TRBD1 (5 bases). Per the germline V gene, CDR1 is SNHLY and CDR2 is FYNNEI. Trimming stripped 1 base from V and 0 bases from J, with 7 bases between. This CDR3 spans 16 amino acids. The CDR3 protein is CASSEDRNSGANVLTF. The CDR3 DNA reads as TGTGCCAGCAGTGAAGACAGGAACTCTGGGGCCAACGTCCTGACTTTC.

The rearrangement joins TRBV2 to TRBJ1-5, with D maybe TRBD1 (5 bases). The CDR3 is 13 amino acids. Trimming left V 5 bases short and J 11 bases short, with 16 bases between. Germline CDR1 SNHLY, CDR2 FYNNEI. CDR3 amino acids: CASSIAGKGTQHF. CDR3 sequence (DNA): TGTGCCAGCAGTATTGCGGGGAAGGGGACCCAGCATTTT.

The V gene is TRBV4-1, the J gene TRBJ2-5; 12 nucleotides agree with TRBD2. The V segment lost 4 bases and the J segment 5 bases; nucleotides outside the gene matches: 5. CDR3 length equals 15 residues. CDR1 and CDR2 from the germline V gene are MGHRA and YSYEKL. The CDR3 loop reads CASSLGLAGWETQYF. The CDR3 DNA is TGCGCCAGCAGCCTCGGACTAGCGGGATGGGAGACCCAGTACTTC.

This clonotype was seen at least ten times. The chain links TRBV2 to TRBJ1-2, with D possibly matching TRBD1 (5 bases). V was clipped by 6 bases and J by 1 base, with 18 bases between them. Germline lookup yields CDR1 SNHLY and CDR2 FYNNEI. The CDR3 loop spans 16 amino acids. In DNA, the CDR3 is TGTGCCAGCAGAGCCGGGACGGCCACCTATAACTATGGCTACACCTTC. This sequence encodes CASRAGTATYNYGYTF.

As to this clonotype: This may come from a read error, since a much larger clone is one base off. V usage is TRBV6-6 and J usage is TRBJ2-5; 7 positions agree with TRBD1. CDR1 MNHNY and CDR2 SVGAGI come from the germline V gene (reference sequence). The CDR3 covers 15 residues. The CDR3 reads CASSLWDSRQDTQYF. The CDR3 DNA follows: TGCGCCAGCAGCCTTTGGGACAGCCGCCAAGATACCCAGTACTTC.

About this clonotype itself: This may stem from a read error, because a much larger clone lies one nucleotide away. No conserved phenylalanine or tryptophan is present at the end of the CDR3, so a read error is the likely explanation. V usage is TRBV7-1 and J usage is TRBJ2-7; D is unresolved. TRBV7-1 is an open reading frame whose function is uncertain. CDR3 size: 13 residues. Trimming cost V 3 bases and J 3 bases, with 9 bases left between them. The CDR3 reads CASSSHVIYEQYL. CDR3 DNA: TGTGCCAGCAGCTCGCACGTAATCTACGAGCAGTACCTC.

This clonotype was recorded many times. The chain is built from TRBV24-1 and TRBJ1-5; D is unclear. Germline V gene data show CDR1 as KGHDR and CDR2 as SFDVKD. The CDR3 length is 13 residues. The V end was cut by 5 bases, the J end by 4 bases, with 8 bases between. The CDR3 sequence is CATSVSVNQPQHF. The CDR3 DNA sequence: TGTGCCACCAGTGTCAGTGTGAATCAGCCCCAGCATTTT.

The chain combines TRBV5-1 with TRBJ1-6; D call uncertain. Germline assignment: CDR1 SGHRS and CDR2 YFSETQ. The CDR3 is 16 residues long. Trimming left V 4 bases short and J 7 bases short, with 18 bases between. CDR3 DNA: TGCGCCAGCAGCCCCTGGCTTGGGATTGTAAATTCACCCCTCCACTTT. Translating gives CASSPWLGIVNSPLHF.

The chain combines TRBV7-6 with TRBJ2-7; D gene unclear. CDR3 size: 12 residues. Germline V lookup: CDR1 SGHVS, CDR2 FNYEAQ. V dropped 4 bases and J dropped 5 bases, with 9 bases sitting between them. CDR3 nucleotide sequence: TGTGCCAGCAGCTCTGGACCGGACGAGCAGTACTTC. Its protein is CASSSGPDEQYF.

This chain joins TRBV10-3 and TRBJ1-2; 8 bases line up with TRBD1. From germline, CDR1 is ENHRY and CDR2 SYGVKD. There are 14 residues in the CDR3. V dropped 4 bases and J dropped 8; count of bases not matched to a gene: 9. The CDR3 sequence is CAISGEQGELGYTF. The CDR3 bases are TGTGCCATCAGTGGTGAACAGGGGGAATTAGGCTACACCTTC.

CDR3 sequence reads: CATSRVRAGQHF. The DNA of the CDR3 is TGTGCCACCAGCAGGGTTCGGGCAGGCCAGCATTTT. This rearrangement joins TRBV15 to TRBJ1-5; the D is unclear. Germline V CDR1 and CDR2: LNHNV, YYDKDF (reference sequence). The CDR3 has 12 residues. V shed 3 bases and J shed 12 bases, with 12 bases lying between them.

This clonotype has a handful of counts. This chain joins TRBV24-1 and TRBJ2-3; unclear D gene. In germline, CDR1 is KGHDR, CDR2 SFDVKD. The CDR3 runs to 16 residues. Trimming left V 0 bases short and J 0 bases short, with 9 bases between. The CDR3 DNA is TGTGCCACCAGTGATTTGGGCGGAGCTAGCACAGATACGCAGTATTTT. Its protein product is CATSDLGGASTDTQYF.

This clonotype has a count of ten or more. The chain links TRBV3-1 to TRBJ1-4, with 9 bases that match TRBD1. Trimming removed 3 bases from V and 10 bases from J; junction bases left unmatched: 6. This CDR3 comprises 14 residues. Germline values: CDR1 LGHDT, CDR2 YNNKEL (reference sequence). As DNA, the CDR3 is TGTGCCAGCAGCCAGTACAGGGGGCTAGGAAAACTGTTTTTT. Translating it yields CASSQYRGLGKLFF.

The rearrangement uses TRBV9 and TRBJ1-2; D is perhaps TRBD1 (6 bases). Deletions cut 5 bases from V and 8 bases from J, with 22 bases between. Per the germline V gene, CDR1 is SGDLS and CDR2 is YYNGEE. The CDR3 covers 15 residues. The CDR3 region is CASSSGQIRKGGYTF. In nucleotides, the CDR3 is TGTGCCAGCAGTTCTGGACAGATCCGGAAGGGGGGCTACACCTTC. Full variable domain (missing parts from reference TRBV9 and TRBJ1-2): DSGVTQTPKHLITATGQRVTLRCSPRSGDLSVYWYQQSLDQGLQFLIQYYNGEERAKGNILERFSAQQFPDLHSELNLSSLELGDSALYFCASSSGQIRKGGYTFGSGTRLTVV.

This clonotype was picked up many times. V is TRBV19 and J is TRBJ2-7; D remains unclear. Trimming left V 3 bases short and J 7 bases short, with 7 bases between. The CDR3 extends over 11 amino acids. CDR1 and CDR2 (germline): LNHDA, SQIVND (reference sequence). The CDR3 sequence: CASSMDWEQYF. CDR3 coding DNA: TGTGCCAGTAGTATGGATTGGGAGCAGTACTTC.

The chain couples TRBV19 to TRBJ2-1, with unresolved D. With 1 base removed from V and 8 bases from J, the gap between germline ends came to 15 bases. The germline V gene encodes CDR1 LNHDA and CDR2 SQIVND (reference sequence). The CDR3 has 15 amino acids. CDR3 loop: CASSIVLTKGDEQFF. In DNA, the CDR3 is TGTGCCAGTAGTATAGTCCTCACTAAGGGCGATGAGCAGTTCTTC.

DNA for the CDR3: TGTGCCAGCAGCTCAATCGGGGCGACTGGAAACACCATATATTTT. Translating it yields CASSSIGATGNTIYF. The chain has TRBV11-1 and TRBJ1-3; D might be TRBD1 (5 bases). Germline V gene sequence: CDR1 SGHAT, CDR2 FQDESV (reference sequence). The CDR3 has 15 residues. Between the trimmed V and J ends, which lost 4 bases and 2 bases, there was a span of 12 bases. Full variable domain (rest looked up from reference TRBV11-1 and TRBJ1-3): EAEVAQSPRYKITEKSQAVAFWCDPISGHATLYWYRQILGQGPELLVQFQDESVVDDSQLPKDRFSAERLKGVDSTLKIQPAELGDSAMYLCASSSIGATGNTIYFGEGSWLTVV.

The table lists this clonotype with many counts. This chain connects TRBV20-1 to TRBJ2-2, with D hard to call. The CDR3 is 13 residues long. V lost 5 bases, J lost 3 bases, and 10 bases lay in between. Germline V gene data show CDR1 as DFQATT and CDR2 as SNEGSKA (reference sequence). In DNA, the CDR3 is TGCAGTGCTCTCGCAGACTACACCGGGGAGCTGTTTTTT. Translating gives CSALADYTGELFF.

Note on this clonotype: At one end, the junction sequence differs from germline, possibly due to a read error. V usage is TRBV7-3 and J usage is TRBJ2-2; the match to TRBD2 covers 7 bases. The germline CDR1 and CDR2 sequences are SGHTA and FQGTGA. This CDR3 is 17 amino acids long. CDR3 amino acids: CASSQDRLAENTGELFF. The DNA of the CDR3 is TGCGCCAGCAGCCAAGACCGCCTAGCGGAAAACACCGGGGAGCTGTTTTTT.

Notes on this clonotype: This sequence may be a read error, since a much larger clone differs from it by one base. The rearrangement uses TRBV7-2 and TRBJ1-4; D is undetermined. Between the trimmed V and J ends, which lost 1 base and 0 bases, there was a span of 6 bases. The CDR3 has 15 amino acids. Germline V gene lookup returns CDR1 SGHTA and CDR2 FQGNSA. The CDR3 sequence is CASSLGAPTNEKLFF. DNA of the CDR3: TGTGCCAGCAGCTTAGGGGCACCAACTAATGAAAAACTGTTTTTT.

V is TRBV29-1 and J is TRBJ1-2, with 10 bases identical to TRBD1. The CDR3 is 15 residues long. After removal of 6 bases from V and 4 bases from J, the junction contained 11 bases not matched to a gene. CDR1 is SQVTM and CDR2 is ANQGSEA in the germline V gene. The CDR3 DNA reads TGCAGCGTCGTTGTGGGGGGGACAGGGGTCTATGGCTACACCTTC. Amino acid sequence: CSVVVGGTGVYGYTF.